What follows describes a single T cell receptor (beta chain). Profiled with immunoSEQ multiplex PCR; TCRdb holds only in-frame clones, not every one. Among about 330,000 clones listed, around two thirds were seen once. The donors, all of them Caucasian adults, lived in Nashville, Tennessee. In the CD4+ fraction, cells were divided into CD45RA+ naive and CD45RA-negative memory subsets. This specimen belongs to a study of shared clonotypes between healthy human individuals. Germline CDR1 reads SGHAT; CDR2 reads FQNNGV. J was trimmed by 3 bases and V by 5 bases; bases with no gene match: 8. This CDR3 contains 15 residues.

The source of this sequence is a young man in good health. The sample taken for sequencing was memory CD4+ T cells sorted from blood. Documented subset: CD45RA-negative fraction. J is TRBJ2-7 and V is TRBV11-2, with 9 bases lining up with TRBD1. CDR3 residues: CASSISGTGYYEQYF. The CDR3 region has the DNA TGTGCCAGCAGCATCTCCGGGACAGGGTACTACGAGCAGTACTTC. The full variable domain, with the rest looked up from reference TRBV11-2 and TRBJ2-7, is EAGVAQSPRYKIIEKRQSVAFWCNPISGHATLYWYQQILGQGPKLLIQFQNNGVVDDSQLPKDRFSAERLKGVDSTLKIQPAKLEDSAVYLCASSISGTGYYEQYFGPGTRLTVT.